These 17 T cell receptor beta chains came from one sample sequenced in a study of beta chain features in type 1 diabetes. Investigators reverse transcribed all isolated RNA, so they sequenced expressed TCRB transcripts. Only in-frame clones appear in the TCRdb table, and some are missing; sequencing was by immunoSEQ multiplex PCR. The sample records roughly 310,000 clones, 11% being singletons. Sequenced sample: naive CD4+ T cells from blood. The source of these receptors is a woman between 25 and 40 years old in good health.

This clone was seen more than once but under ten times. The CDR3 region is CASSQLSTGASGRANEQFF. CDR3 coding DNA: TGCGCCAGCAGCCAACTATCAACCGGGGCTAGCGGGAGGGCTAATGAGCAGTTCTTC. This sequence joins TRBV4-3 and TRBJ2-1; 12 bases match TRBD2. V shed 2 bases, J shed 7 bases, and the junction held 15 bases outside the gene matches. This CDR3 region has 19 residues. CDR1 LGHNA and CDR2 YSLEER come from the germline V gene.

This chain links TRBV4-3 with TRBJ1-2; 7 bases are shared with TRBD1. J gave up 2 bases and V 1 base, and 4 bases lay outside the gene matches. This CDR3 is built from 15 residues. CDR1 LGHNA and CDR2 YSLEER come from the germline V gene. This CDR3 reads CASSQGQGENYGYTF. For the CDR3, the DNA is TGCGCCAGCAGCCAAGGTCAGGGGGAAAACTATGGCTACACCTTC.

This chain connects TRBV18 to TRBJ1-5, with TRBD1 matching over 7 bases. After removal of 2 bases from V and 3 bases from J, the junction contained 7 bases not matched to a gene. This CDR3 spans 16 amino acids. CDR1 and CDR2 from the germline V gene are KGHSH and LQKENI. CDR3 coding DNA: TGTGCCAGCTCACCATACGGGACAGCCATCAATCAGCCCCAGCATTTT. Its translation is CASSPYGTAINQPQHF. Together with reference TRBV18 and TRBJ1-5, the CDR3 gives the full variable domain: NAGVMQNPRHLVRRRGQEARLRCSPMKGHSHVYWYRQLPEEGLKFMVYLQKENIIDESGMPKERFSAEFPKEGPSILRIQQVVRGDSAAYFCASSPYGTAINQPQHFGDGTRLSIL.

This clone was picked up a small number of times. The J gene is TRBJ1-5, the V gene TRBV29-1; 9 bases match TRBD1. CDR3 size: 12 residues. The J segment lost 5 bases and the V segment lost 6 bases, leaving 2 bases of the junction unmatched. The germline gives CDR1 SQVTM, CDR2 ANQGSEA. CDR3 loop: CSVGTGHQPQHF. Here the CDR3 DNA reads TGCAGCGTGGGGACAGGGCATCAGCCCCAGCATTTT.

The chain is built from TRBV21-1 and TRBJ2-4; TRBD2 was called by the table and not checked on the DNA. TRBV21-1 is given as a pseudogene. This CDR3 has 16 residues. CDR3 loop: CASKLRGGSSKNIQYF. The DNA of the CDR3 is TGTGCCAGCAAGCTCCGCGGCGGGTCCTCCAAAAACATTCAGTACTTC.

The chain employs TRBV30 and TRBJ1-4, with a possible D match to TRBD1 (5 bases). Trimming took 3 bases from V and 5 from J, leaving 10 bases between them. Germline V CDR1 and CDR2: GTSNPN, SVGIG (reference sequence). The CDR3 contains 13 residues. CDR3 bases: TGTGCCTGGAGATCCCAGGGAAATGAAAAACTGTTTTTT. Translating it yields CAWRSQGNEKLFF.

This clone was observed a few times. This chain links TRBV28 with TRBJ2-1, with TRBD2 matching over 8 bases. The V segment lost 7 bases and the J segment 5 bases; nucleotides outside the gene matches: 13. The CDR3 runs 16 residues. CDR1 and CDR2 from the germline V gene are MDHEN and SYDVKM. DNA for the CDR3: TGTGCCAGCACCTCCCGAAGGGCTAGCGGGCACAATGAGCAGTTCTTC. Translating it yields CASTSRRASGHNEQFF. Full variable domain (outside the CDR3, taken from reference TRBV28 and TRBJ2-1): DVKVTQSSRYLVKRTGEKVFLECVQDMDHENMFWYRQDPGLGLRLIYFSYDVKMKEKGDIPEGYSVSREKKERFSLILESASTNQTSMYLCASTSRRASGHNEQFFGPGTRLTVL.

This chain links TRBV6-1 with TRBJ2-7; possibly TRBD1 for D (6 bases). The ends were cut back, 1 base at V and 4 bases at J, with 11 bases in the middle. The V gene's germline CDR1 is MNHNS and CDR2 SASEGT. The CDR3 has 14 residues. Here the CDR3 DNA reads TGTGCCAGCAGTGAAGGGGGGCGCGTTTACGAGCAGTACTTC. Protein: CASSEGGRVYEQYF.

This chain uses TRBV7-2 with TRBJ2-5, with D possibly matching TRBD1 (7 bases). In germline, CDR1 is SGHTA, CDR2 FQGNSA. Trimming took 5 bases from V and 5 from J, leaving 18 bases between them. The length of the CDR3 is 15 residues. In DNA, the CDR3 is TGTGCCAGCAGCACTAGGAGGGGCAGGGGGGAGACCCAGTACTTC. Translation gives CASSTRRGRGETQYF.

The CDR3 here is CASSRTSLSSDNEQFF. CDR3 bases: TGTGCCAGCAGTCGGACTAGCTTAAGTTCCGACAATGAGCAGTTCTTC. The chain couples TRBV9 to TRBJ2-1; TRBD2 agrees at 8 bases. Germline V gene data show CDR1 as SGDLS and CDR2 as YYNGEE. Trimming at V came to 5 bases and at J to 5 bases, leaving 12 bases not matched to a gene. The CDR3 covers 16 residues.

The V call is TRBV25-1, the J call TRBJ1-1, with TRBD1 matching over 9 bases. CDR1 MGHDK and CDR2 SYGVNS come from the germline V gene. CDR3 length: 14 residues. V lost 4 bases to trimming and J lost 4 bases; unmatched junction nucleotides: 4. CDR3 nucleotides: TGTGCCAGCAGTGTGACAGGGGGTTTCACTGAAGCTTTCTTT. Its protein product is CASSVTGGFTEAFF. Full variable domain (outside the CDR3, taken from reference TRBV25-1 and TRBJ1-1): EADIYQTPRYLVIGTGKKITLECSQTMGHDKMYWYQQDPGMELHLIHYSYGVNSTEKGDLSSESTVSRIRTEHFPLTLESARPSHTSQYLCASSVTGGFTEAFFGQGTRLTVV.

CDR3 in amino acids: CASSGETSGRHGVQYF. CDR3 nucleotide sequence: TGTGCCAGCAGCGGAGAGACTAGCGGTCGTCATGGCGTGCAGTACTTC. The chain couples TRBV9 to TRBJ2-7; the match to TRBD2 covers 9 bases. This CDR3 is 16 amino acids long. With V trimmed by 3 bases and J by 9 bases, 16 bases remained unmatched. Germline lookup yields CDR1 SGDLS and CDR2 YYNGEE.

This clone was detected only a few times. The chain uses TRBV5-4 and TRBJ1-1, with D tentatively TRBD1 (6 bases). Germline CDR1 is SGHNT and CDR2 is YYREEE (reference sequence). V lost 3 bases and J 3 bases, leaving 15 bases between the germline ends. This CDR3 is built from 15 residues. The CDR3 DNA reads TGTGCCAGCAGCTCCCCAACACAGGGTGACACTGAAGCTTTCTTT. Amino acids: CASSSPTQGDTEAFF.

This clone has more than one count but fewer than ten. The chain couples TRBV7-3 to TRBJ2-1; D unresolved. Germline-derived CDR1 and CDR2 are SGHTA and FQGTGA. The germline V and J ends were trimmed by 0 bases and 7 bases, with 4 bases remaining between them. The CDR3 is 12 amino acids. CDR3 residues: CASSLTLNEQFF. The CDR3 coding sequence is TGTGCCAGCAGCTTAACTCTGAATGAGCAGTTCTTC.

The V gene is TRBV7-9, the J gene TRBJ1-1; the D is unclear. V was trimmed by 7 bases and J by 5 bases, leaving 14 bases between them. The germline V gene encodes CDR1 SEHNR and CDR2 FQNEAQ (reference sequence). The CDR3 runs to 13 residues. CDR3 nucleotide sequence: TGTGCCAGCAACCTTGAACCGGGGACTGAAGCTTTCTTT. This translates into CASNLEPGTEAFF.

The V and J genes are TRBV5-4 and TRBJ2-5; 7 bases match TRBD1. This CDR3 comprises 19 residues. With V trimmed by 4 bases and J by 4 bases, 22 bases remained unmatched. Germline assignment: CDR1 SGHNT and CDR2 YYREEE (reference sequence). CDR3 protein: CASSPGQWPSDAFRETQYF. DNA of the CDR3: TGTGCCAGCAGCCCGGGACAGTGGCCGTCGGACGCCTTTAGAGAGACCCAGTACTTC.

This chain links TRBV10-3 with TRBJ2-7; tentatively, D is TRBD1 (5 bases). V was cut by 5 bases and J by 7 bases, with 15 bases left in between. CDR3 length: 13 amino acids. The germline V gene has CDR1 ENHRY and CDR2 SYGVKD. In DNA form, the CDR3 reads TGTGCCATCAGTTTCAAAGGGGATCGGGAGCAGTACTTC. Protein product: CAISFKGDREQYF.